This T cell receptor (beta chain) originates from a study of blood T cell repertoires in COVID-19. This CDR3 region has 13 residues. V dropped 5 bases and J dropped 8 bases, with 15 bases sitting between them. In germline, CDR1 is SQVTM, CDR2 ANQGSEA. The assay was immunoSEQ multiplex PCR, and TCRdb's table has in-frame clones only and misses some. The table includes more than 350,000 clones, around nine tenths detected once. Sequencing used PBMCs or T cells enriched from blood (not recorded which). The rearrangement joins TRBV29-1 to TRBJ2-2, with a weak D call TRBD1 (5 bases). This clonotype originated in a woman aged 50 to 60 who had recovered from COVID-19. CDR3 sequence: CSVSQGARGELFF. Written as DNA, the CDR3 is TGCAGCGTTTCTCAGGGTGCAAGGGGGGAGCTGTTTTTT.